These 20 T cell receptor beta chains originate from one sample sequenced in a study of blood T cell repertoires in COVID-19. The method was immunoSEQ multiplex PCR; TCRdb's version includes in-frame clones alone and lacks a portion of them. The table includes more than 150,000 clones, approximately 80% detected once. Material for sequencing was peripheral blood. The receptors were gathered from a woman aged 50 to 60 with acute or convalescent COVID-19.

The chain links TRBV15 to TRBJ2-7; 10 nucleotides agree with TRBD1. The CDR3 covers 14 residues. Germline assignment: CDR1 LNHNV and CDR2 YYDKDF (reference sequence). Trimming took 7 bases from V and 0 from J; bases not matched to a gene: 3. The CDR3 region has the DNA TGTGCCACCAAGGGACAGGGGAACTCCTACGAGCAGTACTTC. This sequence encodes CATKGQGNSYEQYF. The entire variable domain, with the rest obtained from reference TRBV15 and TRBJ2-7, is as follows: DAMVIQNPRYQVTQFGKPVTLSCSQTLNHNVMYWYQQKSSQAPKLLFHYYDKDFNNEADTPDNFQSRRPNTSFCFLDIRSPGLGDTAMYLCATKGQGNSYEQYFGPGTRLTVT.

This clone was found a few times. V gene TRBV6-2 or TRBV6-3 combines with J gene TRBJ2-1; 7 bases align to TRBD2. V shed 3 bases, J shed 5 bases, and the junction held 10 bases outside the gene matches. CDR1 and CDR2 from the germline V gene are MNHEY and SVGEGT. The CDR3 has 16 amino acids. The CDR3 here is CASSYSQRDVNNEQFF. As DNA, the CDR3 is TGTGCCAGCAGTTATTCTCAGCGGGACGTTAACAATGAGCAGTTCTTC.

The V call is TRBV4-2, the J call TRBJ2-3; possibly TRBD2 for D (6 bases). The germline V gene has CDR1 LGHNA and CDR2 YNFKEQ. V lost 4 bases and J lost 4, with 15 bases in between. This CDR3 comprises 15 residues. The CDR3 loop is CASSLRLDGADTQYF. The CDR3 DNA reads as TGTGCCAGCAGCCTCCGACTAGATGGGGCAGATACGCAGTATTTT.

This clone was seen just once. V is TRBV7-2 and J is TRBJ1-4; D remains unclear. Trimming stripped 2 bases from V and 0 bases from J, with 10 bases between. The length of the CDR3 is 16 residues. Germline-derived CDR1 and CDR2 are SGHTA and FQGNSA. The CDR3 nucleotides are TGTGCCAGCAGCTTAATCCGGCAGGCAACTAATGAAAAACTGTTTTTT. It encodes CASSLIRQATNEKLFF. The full variable domain, completed using reference TRBV7-2 and TRBJ1-4, is GAGVSQSPSNKVTEKGKDVELRCDPISGHTALYWYRQSLGQGLEFLIYFQGNSAPDKSGLPSDRFSAERTGGSVSTLTIQRTQQEDSAVYLCASSLIRQATNEKLFFGSGTQLSVL.

This clone showed up just a few times. J is TRBJ2-7 and V is TRBV7-9, with D uncertain. V was pared by 1 base and J by 5 bases, with 12 bases between. Per germline, CDR1 SEHNR and CDR2 FQNEAQ (reference sequence). This CDR3 region has 14 residues. CDR3 region: CASSLVQDADEQYF. The CDR3 nucleotides read TGTGCCAGCAGCTTAGTCCAAGACGCGGACGAGCAGTACTTC.

This rearrangement joins TRBV6-5 to TRBJ2-1; 8 bases fit TRBD2. The junction had 16 bases not matched to a gene; V was cut back by 6 bases and J by 12 bases. This CDR3 spans 15 amino acids. CDR1 and CDR2 (germline): MNHEY, SVGAGI. The CDR3 sequence is CASRRTSRSPLWQFF. The CDR3 nucleotides are TGTGCCAGCAGGCGGACTAGCCGATCCCCTCTTTGGCAGTTCTTC.

This clone was seen a single time. The rearrangement joins TRBV27 to TRBJ2-4; 9 positions agree with TRBD1. The V gene end was trimmed by 5 bases and the J gene end by 7 bases; junction bases not matched to a gene: 12. Germline assignment: CDR1 MNHEY and CDR2 SMNVEV (reference sequence). This CDR3 is 16 amino acids long. Here the CDR3 reads CASSVYTGTGPNIQYF. Written as DNA, the CDR3 is TGTGCCAGCAGTGTCTACACCGGGACAGGGCCGAACATTCAGTACTTC.

The gene calls are TRBV25-1 and TRBJ1-2; 7 nucleotides line up with TRBD1. Germline CDR1 reads MGHDK; CDR2 reads SYGVNS. V lost 5 bases and J lost 0; bases outside the gene matches: 6. The CDR3 is 15 amino acids. The CDR3, as DNA: TGTGCCAGCAGTCTTTCCGGGACAGCTAACTATGGCTACACCTTC. This encodes CASSLSGTANYGYTF.

The rearrangement links TRBV2 to TRBJ2-5; tentative D call: TRBD2 (6 bases). The CDR3 length is 14 residues. The V gene lost 3 bases and the J gene lost 1 base, with 9 bases spanning the gap. The germline V gene has CDR1 SNHLY and CDR2 FYNNEI. In nucleotides, the CDR3 is TGTGCCAGCAGTGAGGCCGGGGGCCAAGAGACCCAGTACTTC. Protein: CASSEAGGQETQYF.

This clone was seen only a few times. V and J are TRBV27 and TRBJ2-7, with D tentatively TRBD1 (5 bases). CDR3 size: 16 residues. Trimming shortened V by 1 base and J by 4 bases, and 17 bases separated the two germline ends. Per the germline V gene, CDR1 is MNHEY and CDR2 is SMNVEV (reference sequence). CDR3 residues: CASSLLSGREPYEQYF. The DNA for the CDR3 is TGTGCCAGCAGTTTATTGTCTGGCAGGGAACCTTACGAGCAGTACTTC.

This rearrangement joins TRBV29-1 to TRBJ1-1; D not certain. V gave up 3 bases and J gave up 4 bases, with 12 bases separating them. Germline V gene lookup returns CDR1 SQVTM and CDR2 ANQGSEA. This CDR3 is built from 13 residues. Here the CDR3 DNA reads TGCAGCGTTGATGAGGGTTTGAGCACTGAAGCTTTCTTT. This gives the protein CSVDEGLSTEAFF.

This clone was observed once. The chain employs TRBV18 and TRBJ2-2; no clear D. The CDR3 spans 16 residues. Trimming left V 2 bases short and J 5 bases short, with 15 bases between. The V gene's germline CDR1 is KGHSH and CDR2 LQKENI. This chain's CDR3 is CASSPIMPARTGELFF. The CDR3 DNA follows: TGTGCCAGCTCACCAATCATGCCCGCTAGAACCGGGGAGCTGTTTTTT.

This clone was counted once. The chain combines TRBV12-3 or TRBV12-4 with TRBJ1-5; D is unresolved. Trimming left V 1 base short and J 5 bases short, with 3 bases between. The CDR3 has 12 amino acids. The CDR3 spells CASSLGDQPQHF. In DNA, the CDR3 is TGTGCCAGCAGTTTAGGAGATCAGCCCCAGCATTTT.

The chain couples TRBV18 to TRBJ2-3; perhaps TRBD2 as D (6 bases). Germline assignment: CDR1 KGHSH and CDR2 LQKENI. Trimming stripped 3 bases from V and 1 base from J, with 14 bases between. The CDR3 runs to 16 residues. CDR3 sequence (DNA): TGTGCCAGCTCACCCGTAGCGGATACCGGCACAGATACGCAGTATTTT. This sequence encodes CASSPVADTGTDTQYF.

This clone was counted a few times. The J gene is TRBJ1-6, the V gene TRBV2; 7 positions agree with TRBD1. The junction had 6 bases not matched to a gene; V was cut back by 0 bases and J by 7 bases. The CDR3 spans 16 residues. Germline loops: CDR1 SNHLY, CDR2 FYNNEI. The CDR3 region has the DNA TGTGCCAGCAGTGAAGCGCTAATGGGACAGAATTCACCCCTCCACTTT. This codes for CASSEALMGQNSPLHF.

The chain links TRBV2 to TRBJ1-2; D possibly corresponds to TRBD1 (5 bases). Germline loops: CDR1 SNHLY, CDR2 FYNNEI. CDR3 length equals 13 residues. The V end was cut by 6 bases, the J end by 3 bases, with 11 bases between. The CDR3, as DNA: TGTGCCAGCAGCCGGGCCAGGGACTATGGCTACACCTTC. This translates into CASSRARDYGYTF.

The chain links TRBV9 to TRBJ1-2; the D is unclear. With 4 bases removed from V and 8 bases from J, the gap between germline ends came to 15 bases. Germline-derived CDR1 and CDR2 are SGDLS and YYNGEE. This CDR3 is built from 13 residues. Here the CDR3 DNA reads TGTGCCAGCAGCCGACTCGTAGTGAACGGCTACACCTTC. Translation: CASSRLVVNGYTF.

The V call is TRBV9, the J call TRBJ1-1; TRBD1 might be the D (5 bases). This CDR3 is built from 14 residues. Trimming cost V 0 bases and J 1 base, with 7 bases left between them. CDR1 and CDR2 from the germline V gene are SGDLS and YYNGEE. The CDR3 protein is CASSVVGQNTEAFF. DNA for the CDR3: TGTGCCAGCAGCGTAGTCGGACAGAACACTGAAGCTTTCTTT. Looking up the rest from reference TRBV9 and TRBJ1-1 gives the full variable domain: DSGVTQTPKHLITATGQRVTLRCSPRSGDLSVYWYQQSLDQGLQFLIQYYNGEERAKGNILERFSAQQFPDLHSELNLSSLELGDSALYFCASSVVGQNTEAFFGQGTRLTVV.

The sample holds a few counts of this clone. The rearrangement joins TRBV6-2 or TRBV6-3 to TRBJ1-2, with D unresolved. Germline lookup yields CDR1 MNHEY and CDR2 SVGEGT. Trimming took 5 bases from V and 5 from J, leaving 9 bases between them. The CDR3 totals 12 residues. CDR3 nucleotides: TGTGCCAGCAGTAAGCCGGGATATGGCTACACCTTC. This gives the protein CASSKPGYGYTF.

This rearrangement joins TRBV7-2 to TRBJ2-5, with D maybe TRBD1 (5 bases). There are 14 residues in the CDR3. Germline V gene lookup returns CDR1 SGHTA and CDR2 FQGNSA. Trimming cost V 4 bases and J 3 bases, with 12 bases left between them. The DNA for the CDR3 is TGTGCCAGCAGCTCGAGACAGCTAAAAGAGACCCAGTACTTC. It codes for CASSSRQLKETQYF. Filled out from reference TRBV7-2 and TRBJ2-5, the complete variable domain reads GAGVSQSPSNKVTEKGKDVELRCDPISGHTALYWYRQSLGQGLEFLIYFQGNSAPDKSGLPSDRFSAERTGGSVSTLTIQRTQQEDSAVYLCASSSRQLKETQYFGPGTRLLVL.